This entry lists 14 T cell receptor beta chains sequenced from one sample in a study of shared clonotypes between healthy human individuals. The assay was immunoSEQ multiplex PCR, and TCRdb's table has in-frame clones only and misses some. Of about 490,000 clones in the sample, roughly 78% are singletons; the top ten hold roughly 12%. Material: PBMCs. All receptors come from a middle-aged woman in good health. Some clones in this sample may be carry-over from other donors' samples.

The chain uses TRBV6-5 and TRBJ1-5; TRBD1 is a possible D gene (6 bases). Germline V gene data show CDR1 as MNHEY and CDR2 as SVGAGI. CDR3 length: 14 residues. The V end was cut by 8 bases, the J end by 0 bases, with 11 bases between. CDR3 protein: CASRDNPSNQPQHF. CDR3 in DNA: TGTGCCAGCCGGGACAACCCTAGCAATCAGCCCCAGCATTTT.

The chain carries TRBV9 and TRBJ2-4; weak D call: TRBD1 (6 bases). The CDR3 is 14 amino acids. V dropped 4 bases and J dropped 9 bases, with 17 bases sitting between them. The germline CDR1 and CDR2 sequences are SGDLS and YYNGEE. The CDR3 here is CASSTSVTGLIQYF. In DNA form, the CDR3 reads TGTGCCAGCAGCACCTCAGTGACAGGTCTCATTCAGTACTTC.

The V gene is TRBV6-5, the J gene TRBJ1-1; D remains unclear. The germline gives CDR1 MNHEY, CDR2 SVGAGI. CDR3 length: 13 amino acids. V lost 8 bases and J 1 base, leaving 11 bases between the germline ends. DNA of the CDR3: TGTGCCAGCGGTACGGGCTCGAACACTGAAGCTTTCTTT. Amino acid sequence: CASGTGSNTEAFF.

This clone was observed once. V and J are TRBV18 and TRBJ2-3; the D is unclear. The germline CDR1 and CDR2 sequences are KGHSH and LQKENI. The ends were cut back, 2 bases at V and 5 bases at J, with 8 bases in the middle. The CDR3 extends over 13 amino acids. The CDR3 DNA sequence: TGTGCCAGCTCACCAGGGGTCGGAGATACGCAGTATTTT. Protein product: CASSPGVGDTQYF.

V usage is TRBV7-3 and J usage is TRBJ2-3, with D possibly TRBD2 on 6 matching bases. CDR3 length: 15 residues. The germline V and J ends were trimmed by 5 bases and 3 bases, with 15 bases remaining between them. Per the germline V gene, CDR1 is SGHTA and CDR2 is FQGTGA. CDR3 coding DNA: TGTGCCAGCAGCCAGGGACTGTTCCCTACAGATACGCAGTATTTT. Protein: CASSQGLFPTDTQYF.

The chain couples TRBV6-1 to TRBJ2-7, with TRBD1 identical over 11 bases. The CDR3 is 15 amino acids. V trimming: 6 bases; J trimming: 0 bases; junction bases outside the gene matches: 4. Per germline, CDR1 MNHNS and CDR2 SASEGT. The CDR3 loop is CASRRDRGSSYEQYF. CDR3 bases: TGTGCCAGCAGGAGGGACAGGGGGAGCTCCTACGAGCAGTACTTC.

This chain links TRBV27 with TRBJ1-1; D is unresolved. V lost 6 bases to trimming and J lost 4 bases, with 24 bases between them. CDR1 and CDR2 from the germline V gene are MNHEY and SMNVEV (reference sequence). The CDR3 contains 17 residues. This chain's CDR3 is CASSPIYGRGAATEAFF. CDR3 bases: TGTGCCAGCAGCCCTATATACGGCCGGGGTGCGGCCACTGAAGCTTTCTTT.

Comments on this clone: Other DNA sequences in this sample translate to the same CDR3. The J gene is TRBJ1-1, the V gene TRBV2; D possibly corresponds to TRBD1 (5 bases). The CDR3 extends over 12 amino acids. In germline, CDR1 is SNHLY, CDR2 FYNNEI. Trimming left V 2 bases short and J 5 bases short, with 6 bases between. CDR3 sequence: CASSERGTEAFF. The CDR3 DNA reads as TGTGCCAGCAGTGAAAGGGGAACTGAAGCTTTCTTT.

The CDR3 loop reads CASSRRTGNSYEQYF. The CDR3 coding sequence is TGCGCCAGCAGCAGGCGGACAGGGAATTCCTACGAGCAGTACTTC. The V call is TRBV5-1, the J call TRBJ2-7; TRBD1 matches 8 bases. After removal of 4 bases from V and 1 base from J, the junction contained 7 bases not matched to a gene. CDR3 length: 15 amino acids. Germline CDR1 and CDR2: SGHRS and YFSETQ. The variable domain in full, completed from reference TRBV5-1 and TRBJ2-7, reads KAGVTQTPRYLIKTRGQQVTLSCSPISGHRSVSWYQQTPGQGLQFLFEYFSETQRNKGNFPGRFSGRQFSNSRSEMNVSTLELGDSALYLCASSRRTGNSYEQYFGPGTRLTVT.

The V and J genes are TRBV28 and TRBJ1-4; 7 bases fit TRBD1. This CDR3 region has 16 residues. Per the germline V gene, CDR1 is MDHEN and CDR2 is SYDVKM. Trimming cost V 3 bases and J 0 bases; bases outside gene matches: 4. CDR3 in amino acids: CASSFPGGATNEKLFF. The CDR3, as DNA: TGTGCCAGCAGTTTCCCAGGGGGGGCAACTAATGAAAAACTGTTTTTT.

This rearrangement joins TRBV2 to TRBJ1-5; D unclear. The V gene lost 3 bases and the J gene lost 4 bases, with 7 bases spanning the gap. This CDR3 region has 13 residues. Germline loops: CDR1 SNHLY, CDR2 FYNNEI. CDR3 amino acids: CASSDWGNQPQHF. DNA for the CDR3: TGTGCCAGCAGTGACTGGGGAAATCAGCCCCAGCATTTT.

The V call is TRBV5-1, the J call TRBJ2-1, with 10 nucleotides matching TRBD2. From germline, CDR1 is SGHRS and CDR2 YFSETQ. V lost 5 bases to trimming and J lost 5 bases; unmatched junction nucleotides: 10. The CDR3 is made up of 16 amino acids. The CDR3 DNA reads TGCGCCAGCAGGGGCAGCGGGAGGGCCCGTAACAATGAGCAGTTCTTC. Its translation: CASRGSGRARNNEQFF.

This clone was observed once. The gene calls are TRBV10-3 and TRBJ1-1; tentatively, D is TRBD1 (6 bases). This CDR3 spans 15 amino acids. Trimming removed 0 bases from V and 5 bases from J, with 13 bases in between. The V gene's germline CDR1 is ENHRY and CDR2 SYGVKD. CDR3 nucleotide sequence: TGTGCCATCAGTGAGTCGGCAGGGGAGTGGACTGAAGCTTTCTTT. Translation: CAISESAGEWTEAFF.

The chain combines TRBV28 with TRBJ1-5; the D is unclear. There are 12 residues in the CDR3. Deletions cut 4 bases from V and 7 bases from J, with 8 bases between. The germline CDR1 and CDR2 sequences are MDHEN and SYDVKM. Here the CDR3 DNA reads TGTGCCAGCAGTTACAACGACCAGCCCCAGCATTTT. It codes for CASSYNDQPQHF.